This TCR beta chain was found in a study of Ad26.COV2.S vaccination and SARS-CoV-2 variants. Germline loops: CDR1 SGHAT, CDR2 FQNNGV. V gave up 5 bases and J gave up 8 bases; unmatched junction bases: 5. The CDR3 is 12 residues long. Sequencing was performed with immunoSEQ multiplex PCR; in TCRdb, only in-frame clones are kept and a portion is missing. The sample yields approximately 90,000 clones, roughly 85% seen once. Turning to this clone: Its antigen is not identified.

Whole-study findings and limits: Spike-specific responses of CD8+ and CD4+ T cells were reported to display substantial breadth after vaccination. Individuals receiving vaccine had higher spike-specific TCR breadth than placebo recipients did.

This sequence originates from a human donor who had recovered from COVID-19. V usage is TRBV11-2 and J usage is TRBJ1-2; TRBD1 agrees at 7 bases. Sequencing was performed on peripheral blood, taken after recovery from COVID-19. CDR3 protein: CASSQGQYGYTF. The DNA of the CDR3 is TGTGCCAGCAGCCAGGGACAGTACGGCTACACCTTC.